This paragraph covers one T cell receptor (beta chain) sequence. As yet, its antigen is unknown. The length of the CDR3 is 17 residues. V shed 10 bases and J shed 0 bases, with 22 bases lying between them. Germline V gene lookup returns CDR1 MNHNY and CDR2 SVGAGI (reference sequence). TCR beta cDNA came from about 500 ng total RNA, primed with a constant-region primer. Three nested multiplex PCR rounds of slightly modified ARM-PCR generated TCR beta libraries. Investigators reported that the first two PCR rounds, at around 11 cycles each, used TRBV1-TRBV30 forward primers with a C-beta reverse primer. In TCRdb, the multiplex PCR reads were re-called with MiXCR into one record per CDR3 protein. The profile covers approximately 300,000 distinct CDR3 sequences, with about 60% appearing a single time and roughly 10% taken by the ten largest. The sample is drawn from a study of tumor-infiltrating lymphocytes in primary liver carcinoma.

Germline DNA was also extracted, while the blood RNA originated from unsorted whole blood. Donors were untreated and chronically infected with HBV. Study-wide results and caveats: Tumor region pairs overlapped more than did tumor-adjacent and tumor-blood pairs. Blood fell significantly below tumors in its top-250-clone fraction (p = 0.039).

The rearrangement joins TRBV6-6 to TRBJ1-3, with a tentative D call TRBD1 (6 bases). This receptor was obtained from a man in his forties with primary liver carcinoma and hepatitis B virus infection. Sample: peripheral blood. CDR3 sequence reads: CATSRVGRGDSGNTIYF. CDR3 DNA: TGTGCCACCTCCCGGGTAGGAAGGGGGGACTCTGGAAACACCATATATTTT.